Below, 2 T cell receptor beta chains from the same sample are listed, as sequenced in a study of T cell repertoires in cytomegalovirus infection. Each CDR3 protein gets one entry after TCRdb re-called the reads with MiXCR. The sample lists approximately 730,000 distinct CDR3 sequences, around 31% occurring once. No cognate antigen is known for these TCRs. Sequenced material: cultured PBMCs, taken from culture after CMV antigen stimulation. These receptor sequences come from a human donor in good health (CMV status not recorded). Some clones in this sample may be carry-over from other donors' samples.

V gene TRBV7-6 combines with J gene TRBJ1-3; D is ambiguous. Germline CDR1 SGHVS, CDR2 FNYEAQ. The CDR3 runs to 16 residues. Trimming removed 5 bases at V and 0 bases at J, with 14 bases between. The CDR3 nucleotides are TGTGCCAGCAGCCTCAATCGGGCTTCCTCTGGAAACACCATATATTTT. Encoded protein: CASSLNRASSGNTIYF.

This clonotype was detected only a few times. This rearrangement joins TRBV10-3 to TRBJ2-7, with 7 nucleotides matching TRBD2. The junction had 9 bases not matched to a gene; V was cut back by 5 bases and J by 2 bases. The CDR3 spans 15 residues. In germline, CDR1 is ENHRY, CDR2 SYGVKD. CDR3 coding DNA: TGTGCCATCAGTCCCCTATCAGGGAGGGCCTACGAGCAGTACTTC. Residues: CAISPLSGRAYEQYF.